One and the same sample provided the 9 T cell receptor beta chains below, sequenced in a study of blood T cell repertoires in COVID-19. TCRdb's table, derived via immunoSEQ multiplex PCR, lists solely in-frame clones and lacks some. This table has 150,000 or so clones, approximately 86% appearing once. The sample was PBMCs or T cells enriched from blood (not recorded which). These receptors all come from a middle-aged woman who had been exposed to COVID-19.

The chain links TRBV11-2 to TRBJ1-6, with a weak D call TRBD1 (6 bases). V lost 5 bases and J 9 bases, leaving 11 bases between the germline ends. The CDR3 contains 13 residues. Germline lookup yields CDR1 SGHAT and CDR2 FQNNGV. CDR3 nucleotides: TGTGCCAGCAGCCCCCAGGGGACTTCACCCCTCCACTTT. It translates to CASSPQGTSPLHF.

J is TRBJ1-2 and V is TRBV5-1; weak D call: TRBD1 (6 bases). Germline assignment: CDR1 SGHRS and CDR2 YFSETQ. The CDR3 loop spans 15 amino acids. V lost 4 bases and J 6 bases, leaving 19 bases between the germline ends. CDR3 in DNA: TGCGCCAGCAGCGCGAACAGGGAGGGGATAAATGGCTACACCTTC. This codes for CASSANREGINGYTF.

The chain uses TRBV9 and TRBJ1-2; 7 bases match TRBD1. The junction had 4 bases not matched to a gene; V was cut back by 0 bases and J by 8 bases. CDR1 SGDLS and CDR2 YYNGEE come from the germline V gene. The CDR3 contains 13 residues. The CDR3 loop is CASSVGGGGGYTF. CDR3 bases: TGTGCCAGCAGCGTAGGAGGGGGCGGAGGCTACACCTTC.

The rearrangement joins TRBV7-2 to TRBJ2-2; unclear D gene. Trimming shortened V by 5 bases and J by 7 bases, and 11 bases separated the two germline ends. The germline CDR1 and CDR2 sequences are SGHTA and FQGNSA. The CDR3 length is 13 residues. This chain's CDR3 is CASSVVPNGELFF. The CDR3 bases are TGTGCCAGCAGCGTCGTCCCTAACGGGGAGCTGTTTTTT.

This rearrangement joins TRBV7-8 to TRBJ1-1, with a weak D call TRBD1 (5 bases). Germline V gene data show CDR1 as SGHVS and CDR2 as FQNEAQ. CDR3 length equals 14 residues. V was trimmed by 5 bases and J by 5 bases, leaving 15 bases between them. CDR3 bases: TGTGCCAGCAGCCTAACTAAGGGACTTACTGAAGCTTTCTTT. This translates into CASSLTKGLTEAFF.

On this clone itself: Other DNA variants within this sample encode the same CDR3. CDR3 DNA sequence: TGTGCCAGCAGCTCTCTAGCGGGGACCTACAATGAGCAGTTCTTC. This gives the protein CASSSLAGTYNEQFF. The gene calls are TRBV7-2 and TRBJ2-1, with TRBD2 matching 9 bases. Germline-derived CDR1 and CDR2 are SGHTA and FQGNSA. V shed 4 bases, J shed 2 bases, and the junction held 3 bases outside the gene matches. The CDR3 is 15 amino acids.

The V call is TRBV19, the J call TRBJ1-5; tentative D call: TRBD1 (5 bases). The germline V gene has CDR1 LNHDA and CDR2 SQIVND (reference sequence). The CDR3 runs to 15 residues. The V end was cut by 7 bases, the J end by 2 bases, with 15 bases between. In nucleotides, the CDR3 is TGTGCCAGTACCAGGGTCCCGGGTGGCAATCAGCCCCAGCATTTT. It codes for CASTRVPGGNQPQHF.

The chain couples TRBV5-8 to TRBJ1-5; D unclear. The V gene's germline CDR1 is SGHTS and CDR2 YDEGEE. Trimming removed 1 base from V and 4 bases from J, with 3 bases in between. This CDR3 contains 12 residues. The CDR3 sequence: CASSLRNQPQHF. In nucleotides, the CDR3 is TGTGCCAGCAGCTTGCGGAATCAGCCCCAGCATTTT.

The J gene is TRBJ1-5, the V gene TRBV5-5, with a possible D match to TRBD1 (6 bases). The V gene's germline CDR1 is SGHKS and CDR2 YYEKEE (reference sequence). The CDR3 loop spans 15 amino acids. V was cut by 0 bases and J by 5 bases, with 12 bases left in between. CDR3 DNA sequence: TGTGCCAGCAGCTTGGCGGGCCAGGGGCATCAGCCCCAGCATTTT. It yields the protein CASSLAGQGHQPQHF. Together with reference TRBV5-5 and TRBJ1-5, the CDR3 gives the full variable domain: DAGVTQSPTHLIKTRGQQVTLRCSPISGHKSVSWYQQVLGQGPQFIFQYYEKEERGRGNFPDRFSARQFPNYSSELNVNALLLGDSALYLCASSLAGQGHQPQHFGDGTRLSIL.